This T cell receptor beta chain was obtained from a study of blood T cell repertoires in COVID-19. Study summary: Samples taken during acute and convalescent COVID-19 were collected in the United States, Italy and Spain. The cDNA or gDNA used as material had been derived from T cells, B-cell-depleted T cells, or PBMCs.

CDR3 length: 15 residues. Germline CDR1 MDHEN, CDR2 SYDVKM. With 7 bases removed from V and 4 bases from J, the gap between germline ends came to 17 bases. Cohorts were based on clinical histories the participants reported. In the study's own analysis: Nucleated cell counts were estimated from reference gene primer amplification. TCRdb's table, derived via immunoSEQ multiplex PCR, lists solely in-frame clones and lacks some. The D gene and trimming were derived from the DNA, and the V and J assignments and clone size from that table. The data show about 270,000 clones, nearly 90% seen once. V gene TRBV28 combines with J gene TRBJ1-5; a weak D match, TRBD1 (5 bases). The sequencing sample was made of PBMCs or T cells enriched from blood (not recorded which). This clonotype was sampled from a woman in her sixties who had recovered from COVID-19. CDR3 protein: CASNPRGGSNQPQHF. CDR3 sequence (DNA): TGTGCCAGCAACCCCCGGGGGGGTAGTAATCAGCCCCAGCATTTT.